The 7 T cell receptor beta chains below come from one sample, sequenced in a study of shared clonotypes between healthy human individuals. Clones were read by immunoSEQ multiplex PCR, and TCRdb kept only the in-frame ones, dropping some. The sample consists of 470,000 or so clones, 81% of them appearing once. The sample comprised PBMCs. The source of these receptors is a woman aged 40 to 55 in good health. Some clones in this sample may be carry-over from other donors' samples.

The chain is built from TRBV6-6 and TRBJ2-2, with 10 bases identical to TRBD2. The CDR3 covers 15 residues. The V gene's germline CDR1 is MNHNY and CDR2 SVGAGI (reference sequence). V dropped 5 bases and J dropped 4; count of bases not matched to a gene: 4. CDR3 sequence (DNA): TGTGCCAGCAGTCCAGCGGGAGGGTCCACCGGGGAGCTGTTTTTT. Translated: CASSPAGGSTGELFF.

The chain has TRBV7-2 and TRBJ2-5, with unresolved D. In germline, CDR1 is SGHTA, CDR2 FQGNSA. V was pared by 5 bases and J by 1 base, with 11 bases between. The CDR3 runs 14 residues. The CDR3 is CASSHPASQETQYF. In DNA form, the CDR3 reads TGTGCCAGCAGCCATCCGGCCAGCCAAGAGACCCAGTACTTC. Full variable domain (remainder filled in from reference TRBV7-2 and TRBJ2-5): GAGVSQSPSNKVTEKGKDVELRCDPISGHTALYWYRQSLGQGLEFLIYFQGNSAPDKSGLPSDRFSAERTGGSVSTLTIQRTQQEDSAVYLCASSHPASQETQYFGPGTRLLVL.

V gene TRBV30 combines with J gene TRBJ1-1; D is unclear. V shed 3 bases and J shed 1 base, with 9 bases lying between them. The CDR3 length is 13 residues. The germline gives CDR1 GTSNPN, CDR2 SVGIG (reference sequence). CDR3 amino acids: CAWRAGENTEAFF. The CDR3 region has the DNA TGTGCCTGGAGGGCGGGCGAGAACACTGAAGCTTTCTTT.

For the CDR3, the DNA is TGCGCCAGCAACGGCGGGAGAAACACCGGGGAGCTGTTTTTT. Translating it yields CASNGGRNTGELFF. This chain joins TRBV5-1 and TRBJ2-2, with 7 positions matching TRBD2. The germline V gene has CDR1 SGHRS and CDR2 YFSETQ. V gave up 6 bases and J gave up 2 bases; unmatched junction bases: 4. CDR3 length: 14 residues.

This clone was found once. This chain joins TRBV11-2 and TRBJ2-2; no clear D gene. CDR1 is SGHAT and CDR2 is FQNNGV in the germline V gene. CDR3 length equals 11 residues. V was clipped by 7 bases and J by 8 bases, with 8 bases between them. DNA of the CDR3: TGTGCCAGCACCCCTTGGGGGGAGCTGTTTTTT. Amino acids: CASTPWGELFF.

The rearrangement joins TRBV27 to TRBJ2-4; 7 bases are a match to TRBD1. The germline gives CDR1 MNHEY, CDR2 SMNVEV (reference sequence). CDR3 length equals 17 residues. The V segment lost 3 bases and the J segment 0 bases; nucleotides outside the gene matches: 8. The CDR3 sequence: CASSFATGRVAKNIQYF. The CDR3 coding sequence is TGTGCCAGCAGTTTCGCGACAGGGCGGGTAGCCAAAAACATTCAGTACTTC.

This chain uses TRBV5-1 with TRBJ1-1; D is unresolved. From germline, CDR1 is SGHRS and CDR2 YFSETQ. This CDR3 is built from 13 residues. V gave up 4 bases and J gave up 7 bases, with 14 bases separating them. CDR3 amino acids: CASSVREANEAFF. The DNA of the CDR3 is TGCGCCAGCAGCGTGAGGGAGGCCAATGAAGCTTTCTTT.